A single sample is the source of the 16 T cell receptor beta chains below, sequenced in a study of blood T cell repertoires in COVID-19. The method was immunoSEQ multiplex PCR; TCRdb's version includes in-frame clones alone and lacks a portion of them. The repertoire holds some 140,000 clones, with roughly 78% as singletons. The specimen was peripheral blood. All receptors derive from a man older than 75 with acute or convalescent COVID-19.

The rearrangement uses TRBV19 and TRBJ2-3; 7 bases match TRBD2. The germline CDR1 and CDR2 sequences are LNHDA and SQIVND (reference sequence). The CDR3 length is 16 residues. V was clipped by 3 bases and J by 0 bases; unmatched bases: 6. CDR3 protein: CASSMLSGASTDTQYF. The CDR3 DNA is TGTGCCAGTAGTATGCTAAGCGGGGCGAGCACAGATACGCAGTATTTT.

This clone came up a few times. The chain recombines TRBV30 with TRBJ1-3; 9 nucleotides line up with TRBD1. The CDR3 has 16 residues. In germline, CDR1 is GTSNPN, CDR2 SVGIG (reference sequence). V trimming: 1 base; J trimming: 4 bases; junction bases outside the gene matches: 8. This CDR3 reads CAWSGQQGAVGNTIYF. The DNA for the CDR3 is TGTGCCTGGAGTGGTCAACAGGGGGCAGTCGGAAACACCATATATTTT.

This chain links TRBV30 with TRBJ1-2; maybe TRBD1 (6 bases). The germline V gene has CDR1 GTSNPN and CDR2 SVGIG (reference sequence). V was shortened by 3 bases and J by 2 bases, with 7 bases between the two germline ends. This CDR3 comprises 12 residues. In DNA, the CDR3 is TGTGCCTGGAGGAGGGGGAACTATGGCTACACCTTC. Protein sequence: CAWRRGNYGYTF.

The chain combines TRBV7-3 with TRBJ2-1, with 14 positions matching TRBD2. This CDR3 has 16 residues. Germline CDR1 reads SGHTA; CDR2 reads FQGTGA. Losses at the gene ends were 5 bases for V and 7 bases for J; bases not matched to a gene: 7. The CDR3 nucleotides read TGTGCCAGCAGCAAAGTCAGACTAGCGGGGGGGAATGAGCAGTTCTTC. This translates into CASSKVRLAGGNEQFF.

The chain joins TRBV19 to TRBJ2-1; 9 bases match TRBD1. Losses at the gene ends were 7 bases for V and 3 bases for J; bases not matched to a gene: 7. The CDR3 consists of 15 residues. Germline V gene lookup returns CDR1 LNHDA and CDR2 SQIVND (reference sequence). CDR3 sequence (DNA): TGTGCCAGTAAAAGCTGGACAGGGGACTACAATGAGCAGTTCTTC. This gives the protein CASKSWTGDYNEQFF.

This clone has only one observation. The rearrangement joins TRBV5-1 to TRBJ2-5; TRBD1 matches 7 bases. V shed 5 bases, J shed 1 base, and the junction held 8 bases outside the gene matches. CDR3 size: 15 residues. Per germline, CDR1 SGHRS and CDR2 YFSETQ. The CDR3, as DNA: TGCGCCAGCAGACGACAGGGACAGATCCAAGAGACCCAGTACTTC. Translation: CASRRQGQIQETQYF.

This clone has more than one count but fewer than ten. The gene calls are TRBV19 and TRBJ1-6; 9 nucleotides match TRBD1. The CDR3 loop spans 14 amino acids. V was clipped by 5 bases and J by 19 bases; unmatched bases: 15. Germline CDR1 reads LNHDA; CDR2 reads SQIVND (reference sequence). This CDR3 is CASSAPGQGGGFHF. Here the CDR3 DNA reads TGTGCCAGTAGTGCCCCGGGACAGGGAGGAGGTTTTCACTTT.

The rearrangement uses TRBV24-1 and TRBJ2-2; 8 bases align to TRBD2. CDR3 length equals 16 residues. Losses at the gene ends were 7 bases for V and 6 bases for J; bases not matched to a gene: 12. Germline CDR1 reads KGHDR; CDR2 reads SFDVKD. CDR3: CATSLPGTSLPGELFF. The CDR3 bases are TGTGCCACCAGCCTTCCCGGGACTAGTTTGCCCGGGGAGCTGTTTTTT.

CDR3 residues: CASSQQRQTNQPQHF. CDR3 coding DNA: TGTGCCAGCAGCCAACAAAGACAGACAAATCAGCCCCAGCATTTT. The chain recombines TRBV4-2 with TRBJ1-5, with a tentative D call TRBD1 (5 bases). CDR3 length equals 15 residues. V gave up 2 bases and J gave up 4 bases, with 12 bases separating them. In germline, CDR1 is LGHNA, CDR2 YNFKEQ.

The chain carries TRBV6-5 and TRBJ1-1; no clear D. There are 13 residues in the CDR3. CDR1 MNHEY and CDR2 SVGAGI come from the germline V gene. Deletions cut 7 bases from V and 4 bases from J, with 13 bases between. The CDR3 loop is CASTGGPGTEAFF. CDR3 nucleotide sequence: TGTGCCAGCACGGGCGGGCCAGGCACTGAAGCTTTCTTT.

The rearrangement joins TRBV2 to TRBJ1-2; a possible D gene is TRBD1 (6 bases). The V end lost 10 bases, the J end lost 6 bases, and 9 bases lay between the germline ends. CDR3 length: 10 residues. The V gene's germline CDR1 is SNHLY and CDR2 FYNNEI. The CDR3 loop reads CAIQGNGYTF. The CDR3 coding sequence is TGTGCCATACAGGGTAATGGCTACACCTTC.

This clone showed up just once. The chain employs TRBV3-1 (or the pseudogene TRBV3-2) and TRBJ2-1, with a weak D call TRBD1 (5 bases). Germline CDR1 and CDR2: LGHDT and YNNKEL (reference sequence). With 5 bases removed from V and 10 bases from J, the gap between germline ends came to 15 bases. This CDR3 is 13 amino acids long. This CDR3 is CASSGPRGGEQFF. The CDR3 DNA sequence: TGTGCCAGCAGCGGCCCAAGGGGCGGCGAGCAGTTCTTC.

The CDR3 sequence: CASSLDRTSPNEQFF. CDR3 coding DNA: TGTGCCAGCAGCTTAGATCGGACTAGCCCCAATGAGCAGTTCTTC. The chain has TRBV11-2 and TRBJ2-1; TRBD2 aligns across 8 bases. There are 15 residues in the CDR3. V lost 0 bases, J lost 6 bases, and 4 bases stayed unmatched. Germline-derived CDR1 and CDR2 are SGHAT and FQNNGV.

V is TRBV4-1 and J is TRBJ1-2; 8 nucleotides line up with TRBD1. Unmatched junction bases numbered 10, after V lost 4 bases and J lost 0 bases. The CDR3 spans 17 residues. Germline values: CDR1 MGHRA, CDR2 YSYEKL. The CDR3 region is CASSRSLGQGANYGYTF. CDR3 DNA: TGCGCCAGCAGCCGCAGCCTAGGACAGGGAGCTAACTATGGCTACACCTTC.

The rearrangement uses TRBV6-2 or TRBV6-3 and TRBJ1-1; tentatively, D is TRBD1 (5 bases). The germline gives CDR1 MNHEY, CDR2 SVGEGT. The CDR3 is 14 residues long. V was shortened by 6 bases and J by 4 bases, with 15 bases between the two germline ends. CDR3 loop: CASSPRSQGTEAFF. The CDR3, as DNA: TGTGCCAGCAGCCCGAGAAGCCAGGGCACTGAAGCTTTCTTT.

The V call is TRBV5-1, the J call TRBJ2-1; D not resolved. V was pared by 0 bases and J by 6 bases, with 7 bases between. From germline, CDR1 is SGHRS and CDR2 YFSETQ. The CDR3 covers 13 residues. Here the CDR3 reads CASSLVLGNEQFF. CDR3 bases: TGCGCCAGCAGCTTGGTGCTAGGCAATGAGCAGTTCTTC.